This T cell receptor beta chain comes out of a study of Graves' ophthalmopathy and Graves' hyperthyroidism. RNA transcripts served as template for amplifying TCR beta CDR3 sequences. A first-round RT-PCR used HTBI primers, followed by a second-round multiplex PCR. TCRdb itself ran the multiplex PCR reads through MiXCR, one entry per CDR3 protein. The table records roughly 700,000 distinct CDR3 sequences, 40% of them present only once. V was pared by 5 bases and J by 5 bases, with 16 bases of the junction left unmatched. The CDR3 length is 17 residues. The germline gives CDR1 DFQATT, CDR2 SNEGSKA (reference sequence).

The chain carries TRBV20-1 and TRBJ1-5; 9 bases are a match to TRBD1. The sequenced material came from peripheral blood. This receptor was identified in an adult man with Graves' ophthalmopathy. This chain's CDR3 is CSAPNPGQGRHDQPQHF. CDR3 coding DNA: TGCAGTGCTCCGAATCCGGGACAGGGACGTCATGATCAGCCCCAGCATTTT.